The 15 T cell receptor beta chains presented below share a single source sample, sequenced in a study of Ad26.COV2.S vaccination and SARS-CoV-2 variants. Sample treatment: 15 to 20 received Ad26.COV2.S at low or high dose, single or two shots; roughly five received placebo; per-sample allocation not given. The samples were gathered on day 63 after the first injection of vaccine or placebo. The protocol was immunoSEQ multiplex PCR, while the TCRdb copy is restricted to in-frame clones and leaves out a portion. The sample contains 510,000 or so clones, around 88% of which appear only once. The sequenced sample was peripheral blood, obtained in a trial of Ad26.COV2.S vaccine versus placebo. These receptors were obtained from a person aged 18 to 65 who received the Ad26.COV2.S COVID-19 vaccine or a placebo.

The J gene is TRBJ2-4, the V gene TRBV20-1; D may be TRBD2 (6 bases). In germline, CDR1 is DFQATT, CDR2 SNEGSKA (reference sequence). This CDR3 has 16 amino acids. The V end lost 3 bases, the J end lost 0 bases, and 15 bases lay between the germline ends. The DNA for the CDR3 is TGCAGTGCTAGTGATCCGCCGGGACTAGCCAAAAACATTCAGTACTTC. It translates to CSASDPPGLAKNIQYF.

This clone was observed once. The chain employs TRBV7-2 and TRBJ2-2; TRBD1 might be the D (6 bases). The germline V gene has CDR1 SGHTA and CDR2 FQGNSA. V lost 5 bases and J lost 1, with 11 bases in between. The CDR3 has 15 amino acids. The chain's CDR3 is CASSPWTVNTGELFF. CDR3 bases: TGTGCCAGCAGCCCGTGGACAGTGAACACCGGGGAGCTGTTTTTT.

This chain joins TRBV5-6 and TRBJ2-3, with TRBD2 identical over 15 bases. CDR3 length: 19 amino acids. Germline V gene sequence: CDR1 SGHDT, CDR2 YYEEEE. V shed 1 base and J 1 base; nucleotides not matched to a gene: 7. This chain's CDR3 is CASSLSAGLAGGRTDTQYF. The CDR3 nucleotides read TGTGCCAGCAGCTTGTCCGCAGGACTAGCGGGAGGGCGCACAGATACGCAGTATTTT.

This clone occurred once. The CDR3 sequence: CASSTYRQAGGRPLTQYF. DNA for the CDR3: TGTGCCAGCAGTACTTACCGACAGGCGGGTGGTAGACCATTGACCCAGTACTTC. The gene calls are TRBV28 and TRBJ2-5; D perhaps matches TRBD1 (6 bases). Trimming stripped 5 bases from V and 7 bases from J, with 29 bases between. This CDR3 region has 18 residues. Germline V gene lookup returns CDR1 MDHEN and CDR2 SYDVKM.

The genes are TRBV25-1 and TRBJ1-2, with unresolved D. Germline-derived CDR1 and CDR2 are MGHDK and SYGVNS. V was clipped by 5 bases and J by 4 bases, with 8 bases between them. The CDR3 contains 12 residues. CDR3 nucleotide sequence: TGTGCCAGCAGTTCTCACCTCTATGGCTACACCTTC. Its translation: CASSSHLYGYTF.

V is TRBV4-3 and J is TRBJ2-3; weak D call: TRBD1 (6 bases). V lost 4 bases to trimming and J lost 2 bases, with 13 bases between them. Germline V gene data show CDR1 as LGHNA and CDR2 as YSLEER. This CDR3 region has 15 residues. CDR3 bases: TGCGCCAGCAGCCCAGGGGCCGGCCCCACAGATACGCAGTATTTT. It translates to CASSPGAGPTDTQYF.

V and J are TRBV29-1 and TRBJ1-4; tentatively, D is TRBD1 (6 bases). The V end lost 4 bases, the J end lost 0 bases, and 9 bases lay between the germline ends. The CDR3 contains 14 residues. Germline CDR1 and CDR2: SQVTM and ANQGSEA. CDR3 nucleotide sequence: TGCAGCGTTGGGGGGGCAGCAACTAATGAAAAACTGTTTTTT. It encodes CSVGGAATNEKLFF.

The V and J genes are TRBV4-3 and TRBJ1-6; D call uncertain. CDR1 is LGHNA, CDR2 YSLEER, per germline. This CDR3 region has 16 residues. The V and J ends lost 0 bases and 0 bases respectively, with 6 bases between them. The CDR3 sequence: CASSQDRSSYNSPLHF. The CDR3 nucleotides read TGCGCCAGCAGCCAAGACAGAAGCTCCTATAATTCACCCCTCCACTTT.

J is TRBJ1-1 and V is TRBV7-8; D is uncertain. V was pared by 3 bases and J by 3 bases, with 11 bases between. This CDR3 is built from 14 residues. CDR1 is SGHVS, CDR2 FQNEAQ, per germline. Here the CDR3 DNA reads TGTGCCAGCAGCTTGCTGACCCAAGACACTGAAGCTTTCTTT. This encodes CASSLLTQDTEAFF.

This chain uses TRBV29-1 with TRBJ2-3; 7 bases fit TRBD1. Germline assignment: CDR1 SQVTM and CDR2 ANQGSEA. The CDR3 sequence is 12 residues long. V was clipped by 6 bases and J by 3 bases; unmatched bases: 3. The CDR3 loop reads CSVDRVTDTQYF. The DNA of the CDR3 is TGCAGCGTCGACAGGGTGACAGATACGCAGTATTTT.

The chain combines TRBV5-6 with TRBJ1-2; D remains ambiguous. The CDR3 length is 14 residues. CDR1 and CDR2 from the germline V gene are SGHDT and YYEEEE. Trimming cost V 1 base and J 5 bases, with 12 bases left between them. CDR3 sequence: CASSLSTSRYGYTF. CDR3 DNA: TGTGCCAGCAGCTTGTCAACCAGCAGATATGGCTACACCTTC.

V usage is TRBV12-3 or TRBV12-4 and J usage is TRBJ2-6; D perhaps matches TRBD1 (6 bases). CDR3 length equals 13 residues. V was pared by 6 bases and J by 6 bases, with 9 bases between. CDR3 in amino acids: CASRGTLANVLTF. The DNA of the CDR3 is TGTGCCAGCAGAGGGACATTGGCCAACGTCCTGACTTTC.

This chain uses TRBV5-4 with TRBJ1-1; D unresolved. CDR3 size: 15 residues. From germline, CDR1 is SGHNT and CDR2 YYREEE (reference sequence). Trimming took 1 base from V and 5 from J, leaving 15 bases between them. The chain's CDR3 is CASSLRPGSGTEAFF. The CDR3 coding sequence is TGTGCCAGCAGCTTGAGACCCGGGTCGGGGACTGAAGCTTTCTTT.

The CDR3 region has the DNA TGCGCCAGCAGCCAAGTAATGACTAGTGCCATCAATGAGCAGTTCTTC. Encoded protein: CASSQVMTSAINEQFF. V and J are TRBV4-1 and TRBJ2-1; maybe TRBD2 (6 bases). Germline values: CDR1 MGHRA, CDR2 YSYEKL. This CDR3 contains 16 residues. V dropped 1 base and J dropped 6 bases, with 16 bases sitting between them.

As for this clone: The same CDR3 can be traced to other DNA sequences in this sample. This chain connects TRBV28 to TRBJ1-2; D is ambiguous. This CDR3 is 12 amino acids long. Between the trimmed V and J ends, which lost 5 bases and 4 bases, there was a span of 8 bases. Germline assignment: CDR1 MDHEN and CDR2 SYDVKM. The CDR3 DNA is TGTGCCAGCAGTCCCCTTCCCTATGGCTACACCTTC. As protein: CASSPLPYGYTF.